This T cell receptor beta chain was found in a study of control samples from healthy donors and cancer patients. Clones were read by immunoSEQ multiplex PCR, and TCRdb kept only the in-frame ones, dropping some. The table lists approximately 110,000 clones, 83% of them singletons. Germline V gives CDR1 LNHDA, CDR2 SQIVND (reference sequence). V was cut by 8 bases and J by 0 bases, with 14 bases left in between. This CDR3 is 15 amino acids long. J is TRBJ1-3 and V is TRBV19; no firm D call. The receptor was derived from a woman between 45 and 65 years old in good health. Sequencing was performed on blood. CDR3 sequence: CASCLRAYSGNTIYF. The CDR3 nucleotides read TGTGCCAGTTGTTTGAGGGCCTACTCTGGAAACACCATATATTTT. The full variable domain, in which reference TRBV19 and TRBJ1-3 provide the parts outside the CDR3, is DGGITQSPKYLFRKEGQNVTLSCEQNLNHDAMYWYRQDPGQGLRLIYYSQIVNDFQKGDIAEGYSVSREKKESFPLTVTSAQKNPTAFYLCASCLRAYSGNTIYFGEGSWLTVV.